A single sample is the source of the 5 T cell receptor beta chains below, sequenced in a study of blood T cell repertoires in COVID-19. Clones were sequenced by immunoSEQ multiplex PCR, and TCRdb holds only the in-frame ones, with some missing. The sample gives under 300,000 clones, 86% of which show up once; 2.5% to 3.5% is in the top ten. Sequencing was performed on peripheral blood. These receptors originate from a woman younger than 45 with active or convalescent COVID-19.

This chain links TRBV2 with TRBJ1-1, with TRBD1 matching over 7 bases. This CDR3 is built from 16 residues. The V gene end was trimmed by 6 bases and the J gene end by 5 bases; junction bases not matched to a gene: 15. The V gene's germline CDR1 is SNHLY and CDR2 FYNNEI. The CDR3 DNA follows: TGTGCCAGCAGCCGACGACAGGGCGCAACGAGGACTGAAGCTTTCTTT. Residues: CASSRRQGATRTEAFF.

This clone was picked up a small number of times. V usage is TRBV10-3 and J usage is TRBJ1-2, with D unresolved. The CDR3 extends over 15 amino acids. The V gene lost 3 bases and the J gene lost 4 bases, with 15 bases spanning the gap. The germline CDR1 and CDR2 sequences are ENHRY and SYGVKD. The CDR3 nucleotides are TGTGCCATCAGTGACCCCTCGTCGGCGGTCTATGGCTACACCTTC. Translating it yields CAISDPSSAVYGYTF.

The chain links TRBV6-1 to TRBJ1-3; D call uncertain. CDR3 length equals 17 residues. V shed 0 bases and J shed 0 bases, with 12 bases lying between them. Germline CDR1 is MNHNS and CDR2 is SASEGT. The CDR3 region has the DNA TGTGCCAGCAGTGAAGCTCGATTACGCAGCTCTGGAAACACCATATATTTT. The encoded protein is CASSEARLRSSGNTIYF.

V and J are TRBV6-1 and TRBJ2-1; tentative D call: TRBD2 (5 bases). The CDR3 length is 14 residues. V lost 3 bases, J lost 7 bases, and 13 bases lay in between. Germline assignment: CDR1 MNHNS and CDR2 SASEGT. The CDR3 DNA sequence: TGTGCCAGCAGTGAGCTGGCGGGTTCGAATGAGCAGTTCTTC. Encoded protein: CASSELAGSNEQFF.

This clone was detected once. V is TRBV19 and J is TRBJ1-5; possibly TRBD1 for D (6 bases). V was trimmed by 3 bases and J by 1 base, leaving 10 bases between them. In germline, CDR1 is LNHDA, CDR2 SQIVND (reference sequence). The length of the CDR3 is 15 residues. CDR3 bases: TGTGCCAGTAGTATCGGACAGCTAAGCAATCAGCCCCAGCATTTT. Translation: CASSIGQLSNQPQHF.